This entry lists 14 T cell receptor beta chains sequenced from one sample in a study of T cells after yellow fever vaccination. MiXCR, run by TCRdb on the 5' RACE reads, gives a single entry per CDR3 protein. The repertoire holds some 200,000 distinct CDR3 sequences, with more than 9.5% as singletons. The material sequenced was CD8+ T cells sorted from PBMCs, taken 15 days after the yellow fever booster vaccination. These receptors all come from a man between 18 and 29 years old who received the YFV17D yellow fever vaccine.

This clonotype was counted ten times or more. The V call is TRBV4-2, the J call TRBJ2-5; possibly TRBD1 or TRBD2 for D (6 bases each). Trimming took off 4 bases at V and 4 bases at J, with 16 bases between the two ends. Germline V gene sequence: CDR1 LGHNA, CDR2 YNFKEQ. The CDR3 covers 15 residues. CDR3 sequence reads: CASSPGGGNTETQYF. Written as DNA, the CDR3 is TGTGCCAGCAGCCCAGGAGGGGGAAATACAGAGACCCAGTACTTC.

The chain is built from TRBV7-9 and TRBJ2-5; D perhaps matches TRBD2 (6 bases). Germline V lookup: CDR1 SEHNR, CDR2 FQNEAQ (reference sequence). CDR3 size: 14 residues. With 5 bases removed from V and 3 bases from J, the gap between germline ends came to 13 bases. The CDR3 nucleotides read TGTGCCAGCAGCCCATTTAGCGGAGAAGAGACCCAGTACTTC. This sequence encodes CASSPFSGEETQYF.

This clonotype occurred many times. The V gene is TRBV10-3, the J gene TRBJ2-5, with no clear D. In germline, CDR1 is ENHRY, CDR2 SYGVKD. V lost 2 bases, J lost 1 base, and 5 bases lay in between. The CDR3 contains 13 residues. In DNA form, the CDR3 reads TGTGCCATCAGTGAGAACAGCCAAGAGACCCAGTACTTC. Translating gives CAISENSQETQYF.

The CDR3 is CASSFSGSSSYEQYV. The CDR3 nucleotides are TGTGCCAGCAGCTTCAGCGGGTCAAGCTCCTACGAGCAGTACGTC. The chain joins TRBV27 to TRBJ2-7; perhaps TRBD2 as D (6 bases). V was pared by 6 bases and J by 0 bases, with 15 bases between. CDR1 MNHEY and CDR2 SMNVEV come from the germline V gene (reference sequence). CDR3 length equals 15 residues.

This clonotype has a handful of counts. The V call is TRBV27, the J call TRBJ1-6; a possible D gene is TRBD1 (5 bases). Germline values: CDR1 MNHEY, CDR2 SMNVEV (reference sequence). The CDR3 length is 14 residues. Trimming stripped 5 bases from V and 9 bases from J, with 14 bases between. The CDR3 region has the DNA TGTGCCAGCAGTGGGGGAGTCTCGGGTTCACCCCTCCACTTT. It codes for CASSGGVSGSPLHF.

The rearrangement uses TRBV4-3 and TRBJ2-7, with TRBD1 matching over 8 bases. Germline V gene sequence: CDR1 LGHNA, CDR2 YSLEER. V lost 0 bases to trimming and J lost 1 base; unmatched junction nucleotides: 5. This CDR3 region has 16 residues. The CDR3 reads CASSQDRTGSSYEQYF. The CDR3 DNA reads as TGCGCCAGCAGCCAAGATAGGACAGGGAGTTCCTACGAGCAGTACTTC.

The rearrangement links TRBV4-1 to TRBJ2-3, with 10 bases identical to TRBD2. Per germline, CDR1 MGHRA and CDR2 YSYEKL. The CDR3 extends over 19 amino acids. V gave up 0 bases and J gave up 4 bases; unmatched junction bases: 13. CDR3 protein: CASSQDRQSGGAGSDTQYF. The CDR3 bases are TGCGCCAGCAGCCAAGATCGTCAGAGCGGGGGGGCCGGGTCAGATACGCAGTATTTT.

There are a few counts of this clonotype. CDR3 DNA: TGTGCCAGCAGGCAGAATAGCAATCAGCCCCAGCATTTT. This gives the protein CASRQNSNQPQHF. The V call is TRBV6-2 or TRBV6-3, the J call TRBJ1-5, with D unclear. Germline V gene data show CDR1 as MNHEY and CDR2 as SVGEGT. This CDR3 region has 13 residues. V was clipped by 6 bases and J by 0 bases, with 6 bases between them.

V is TRBV5-1 and J is TRBJ2-2; possibly TRBD2 for D (6 bases). This CDR3 region has 14 residues. V was cut by 4 bases and J by 7 bases, with 14 bases left in between. CDR1 SGHRS and CDR2 YFSETQ come from the germline V gene. The CDR3 region is CASSPRRGSGELFF. The DNA for the CDR3 is TGCGCCAGCAGCCCCCGGAGGGGAAGCGGGGAGCTGTTTTTT.

The rearrangement uses TRBV23-1 and TRBJ1-5, with D perhaps TRBD1 (6 bases). TRBV23-1 is filed as an ORF, its function uncertain. V was pared by 4 bases and J by 2 bases, with 15 bases between. The CDR3 length is 16 residues. CDR3 DNA sequence: TGCGCCAGCAGTCCAGGCGGGACACCCGGCAATCAGCCCCAGCATTTT. Protein sequence: CASSPGGTPGNQPQHF.

This clonotype appeared a few times. The rearrangement joins TRBV7-6 to TRBJ2-2, with 8 bases lining up with TRBD2. The CDR3 length is 17 residues. Germline V gene data show CDR1 as SGHVS and CDR2 as FNYEAQ. After removal of 4 bases from V and 2 bases from J, the junction contained 9 bases not matched to a gene. CDR3 nucleotide sequence: TGTGCCAGCAGCTCCCCCGGTAGCGGGGAAAACACCGGGGAGCTGTTTTTT. Translating gives CASSSPGSGENTGELFF.

This clonotype was seen only a few times. The chain links TRBV9 to TRBJ1-6; 8 bases fit TRBD1. Germline V gene data show CDR1 as SGDLS and CDR2 as YYNGEE. This CDR3 has 13 amino acids. V was pared by 2 bases and J by 11 bases, with 3 bases of the junction left unmatched. The CDR3 loop reads CASSVGQGTPLHF. In DNA, the CDR3 is TGTGCCAGCAGCGTCGGACAGGGAACACCCCTCCACTTT. The whole variable domain, remainder taken from reference TRBV9 and TRBJ1-6, is DSGVTQTPKHLITATGQRVTLRCSPRSGDLSVYWYQQSLDQGLQFLIQYYNGEERAKGNILERFSAQQFPDLHSELNLSSLELGDSALYFCASSVGQGTPLHFGNGTRLTVT.

This clonotype was seen a few times. This chain links TRBV10-3 with TRBJ1-6; D gene ambiguous. The CDR3 sequence is 13 residues long. Germline-derived CDR1 and CDR2 are ENHRY and SYGVKD. V shed 2 bases and J shed 12 bases, with 11 bases lying between them. The CDR3 protein is CAISEDGVGPLHF. The CDR3 DNA follows: TGTGCCATCAGTGAGGACGGAGTAGGACCCCTCCACTTT.

This chain uses TRBV20-1 with TRBJ2-3; D unclear. The CDR3 length is 10 residues. Germline V gene sequence: CDR1 DFQATT, CDR2 SNEGSKA (reference sequence). Trimming pared 7 bases from V and 3 bases from J, leaving 5 bases between. The CDR3 nucleotides read TGCAGTGGCGAGACAGATACGCAGTATTTT. Its translation: CSGETDTQYF.